This is a list of T cell receptor beta chains from one sample in a study of blood T cell repertoires in COVID-19. Measured with immunoSEQ multiplex PCR; TCRdb has only the in-frame clones, and not every one. The table lists some 200,000 clones, approximately 89% of them singletons. Input material: PBMCs or T cells enriched from blood (not recorded which). These receptor sequences come from a young woman who had recovered from COVID-19. Both conserved end residues are part of each CDR3. D genes are given only for firm matches. Size is omitted from some rows. Given values are once, few, many or a class for expanded clones.

clone_size d_call j_call v_call cdr3_nt cdr3_aa
. . TRBJ2-2 TRBV4-1 TGCGCCAGCAGCCCCGGGTGGCCGGGGGCGAACACCGGGGAGCTGTTTTTT CASSPGWPGANTGELFF
. . TRBJ1-5 TRBV6-5 TGTGCCAGCAGTTACGGAGTTCCGTTCGGCAATCAGCCCCAGCATTTT CASSYGVPFGNQPQHF
. . TRBJ1-2 TRBV12-3/TRBV12-4 TGTGCCAGCAGTTTTGGCAGGGTACCTGGCTACACCTTC CASSFGRVPGYTF
. TRBD1 TRBJ2-5 TRBV10-3 TGTGCCATCAGTGGCTCGACAGGGGCCCAAGAGACCCAGTACTTC CAISGSTGAQETQYF
. . TRBJ2-3 TRBV5-1 TGCGCCAGCAGCTTGGGGGTAGCGGCTAGCACAGATACGCAGTATTTT CASSLGVAASTDTQYF
. . TRBJ1-1 TRBV19 TGTGCCAGTAGTCCCCAATGGGGAGGGAGGAACACTGAAGCTTTCTTT CASSPQWGGRNTEAFF
. TRBD1 TRBJ2-5 TRBV5-1 TGCGCCAGCAGCGGGGGACAGCCCCAAGAGACCCAGTACTTC CASSGGQPQETQYF
. . TRBJ2-1 TRBV24-1 TGTGCCACCAGTGACCCCCAGGCAGGCTCGGGGAATGAGCAGTTCTTC CATSDPQAGSGNEQFF
once . TRBJ2-7 TRBV28 TGTGCCAGCAGTCCCCCGGCCTCCGGGACAACCCACTACGAGCAGTACTTC CASSPPASGTTHYEQYF
. . TRBJ1-4 TRBV7-9 TGTGCCAGCAGCTTCACCTCCAGGCCCGAGACTAATGAAAAACTGTTTTTT CASSFTSRPETNEKLFF
. . TRBJ1-1 TRBV9 TGTGCCAGCAGCGCAATAGGGGAAACTGAAGCTTTCTTT CASSAIGETEAFF
. TRBD1 TRBJ1-4 TRBV5-1 TGCGCCAGCAGCTCACCCGGACAGGGTAATGAAAAACTGTTTTTT CASSSPGQGNEKLFF
. . TRBJ1-5 TRBV27 TGTGCCAGCACCAAACGGTATCTCTCTCAGCCCCAGCATTTT CASTKRYLSQPQHF
once TRBD2 TRBJ2-7 TRBV15 TGTGCCACCAGCAGTGGGCGGGGGACCTACGAGCAGTACTTC CATSSGRGTYEQYF
once TRBD2 TRBJ2-5 TRBV30 TGTGCCTGGAGTGTACTGCCTAGCGGGAGTGTATTAGAGACCCAGTACTTC CAWSVLPSGSVLETQYF
once . TRBJ1-2 TRBV21-1 TGTGCCAGCAGCCGGGGAGGGGACGGGGACTATGGCTACACCTTC CASSRGGDGDYGYTF
. . TRBJ1-2 TRBV5-1 TGCGCCAGCAGCAGTCCCGGACAGCAGACCCGCTACACCTTC CASSSPGQQTRYTF
. TRBD2 TRBJ2-7 TRBV4-1 TGCGCCAGCAGCCAAGCCCTTTTAGCGGGAAGGCGGGAGCAGTACTTC CASSQALLAGRREQYF
. . TRBJ1-1 TRBV10-3 TGTGCCACCTCGAAGCCGGGCACTGAAGCTTTCTTT CATSKPGTEAFF
. TRBD1 TRBJ1-1 TRBV7-6 TGTGCCAGCAGCTTTTACCCAGACAGGGAGGTTCGGGTGAACACTGAAGCTTTCTTT CASSFYPDREVRVNTEAFF
. TRBD2 TRBJ2-5 TRBV3-1/TRBV3-2 TGTGCCAGCAGCCAACTAGCGGGGGGCCAAGAGACCCAGTACTTC CASSQLAGGQETQYF
. . TRBJ1-2 TRBV7-8 TGTGCCAGCAGCTTAGTAGTGAGTGCCTATGGCTACACCTTC CASSLVVSAYGYTF
. TRBD1 TRBJ1-5 TRBV16 TGTGCCAGCAGCCAAAAGGTCGGGACAGGGCATCAGCCCCAGCATTTT CASSQKVGTGHQPQHF
. . TRBJ2-1 TRBV4-1 TGCGCCAGCAGCCAAGACCACTACAATGAGCAGTTCTTC CASSQDHYNEQFF
. TRBD2 TRBJ2-7 TRBV6-5 TGTGCCAGCAGCCCCGGGACTAGCGGAACTTACGAGCAGTACTTC CASSPGTSGTYEQYF
many . TRBJ1-1 TRBV29-1 TGCAGCGCCCACCAGGCCCGGGGTGCCACTGAAGCTTTCTTT CSAHQARGATEAFF
. . TRBJ2-2 TRBV6-4 TGTGCCAGCAGGGGCACCAACACCGGGGAGCTGTTTTTT CASRGTNTGELFF
few . TRBJ2-7 TRBV11-3 TGTGCCAGCAGCTTCTCAGGGCAGGGGCCCTACGAGCAGTACTTC CASSFSGQGPYEQYF
. . TRBJ2-2 TRBV4-1 TGCGCCAGCAGCCCACTGGTTGGAGGGGGCGCGGACACCGGGGAGCTGTTTTTT CASSPLVGGGADTGELFF
. . TRBJ1-1 TRBV28 TGTGCCAGCAGTTTAAACAGGGTAACTGAAGCTTTCTTT CASSLNRVTEAFF
. TRBD2 TRBJ2-1 TRBV5-4 TGTGCCAGCAGCTTGGGTGGGAGGGACGTCAATGAGCAGTTCTTC CASSLGGRDVNEQFF
. TRBD1 TRBJ2-3 TRBV28 TGTGCCAGCGCCAACAGGGGGCGTACAGATACGCAGTATTTT CASANRGRTDTQYF
once TRBD1 TRBJ1-4 TRBV18 TGTGCCAGCTCGCTCGAACAGGGGCAGAGTGAAAAACTGTTTTTT CASSLEQGQSEKLFF
. . TRBJ1-1 TRBV2 TGTGCCAGCAGTGAAGCGGGGGGAATTGGGACTGAAGCTTTCTTT CASSEAGGIGTEAFF
. . TRBJ2-7 TRBV12-3/TRBV12-4 TGTGCCAGCAGTTTAAGGGAGGACCGCGAGCAGTACTTC CASSLREDREQYF
. . TRBJ2-7 TRBV11-1 TGTGCCAGCAGCTTAGCGGCGGCTAGCTCCTACGAGCAGTACTTC CASSLAAASSYEQYF
. . TRBJ2-4 TRBV21-1 TGTGCCAGCAGCCCAAAGGGGTGCCTAGCCAAAAACATTCAGTACTTC CASSPKGCLAKNIQYF
. . TRBJ2-1 TRBV19 TGTGCCAGTAGTATAGAAACAGGCTTTGAGAATGAGCAGTTCTTC CASSIETGFENEQFF
. . TRBJ2-2 TRBV3-1/TRBV3-2 TGTGCCAGCAGCCAAGGGACTAAGAACACCGGGGAGCTGTTTTTT CASSQGTKNTGELFF
. TRBD1 TRBJ2-7 TRBV18 TGTGCCAGCTCACTCCCCAGGGGGGAGCAGTACTTC CASSLPRGEQYF
. . TRBJ1-4 TRBV30 TGTGCCTGGGAGGTGGGACACCCGGGGGAAAAACTGTTTTTT CAWEVGHPGEKLFF
. TRBD1 TRBJ2-1 TRBV13 TGTGCCAGCAGCGGGGACAGGGAGGTTCCTAATGAGCAGTTCTTC CASSGDREVPNEQFF
. TRBD2 TRBJ2-2 TRBV10-3 TGTGCCATCAGTGAGACGGGACTAAAGGGCGGGGAGCTGTTTTTT CAISETGLKGGELFF
. . TRBJ1-4 TRBV19 TGTGCCAGTAATGCAGGGGCTAATGAAAAACTGTTTTTT CASNAGANEKLFF
. TRBD2 TRBJ2-2 TRBV7-2 TGTGCCAGCAGCCGGGGCGGGAGAAGCACCGGGGAGCTGTTTTTT CASSRGGRSTGELFF
. TRBD1 TRBJ2-7 TRBV4-2 TGTGCCAGCAGCCAAGATGGAACAGGGGGTGAAGAGCAGTACTTC CASSQDGTGGEEQYF
once . TRBJ1-2 TRBV19 TGTGCCAGTAGAATGGGGGCAGGGACCCCTAACTATGGCTACACCTTC CASRMGAGTPNYGYTF
few TRBD1 TRBJ1-5 TRBV19 TGTGCCAGTAGTAGATACAGGGGGAGCAATCAGCCCCAGCATTTT CASSRYRGSNQPQHF
. . TRBJ2-7 TRBV28 TGTGCCAGCGGAATAGACAGTACCTTTGGGGAGCAGTACTTC CASGIDSTFGEQYF
. . TRBJ1-1 TRBV21-1 TGTGCCAGCAGCAATCATCGTCAGGGCACTGAAGCTTTCTTT CASSNHRQGTEAFF
. . TRBJ2-1 TRBV7-2 TGTGCCAGCAGCTCTCACCGGGAATTCGGCCTCAATGAGCAGTTCTTC CASSSHREFGLNEQFF
. . TRBJ1-2 TRBV29-1 TGCAGCGTTGTGGACAGCTATGGCTACACCTTC CSVVDSYGYTF
. . TRBJ1-4 TRBV28 TGTGCCAGCAGTTTATGGGAGGAGCCGTCGACTAATGAAAAACTGTTTTTT CASSLWEEPSTNEKLFF
once . TRBJ2-3 TRBV2 TGTGCCAGCACCCTTGCGGATACGCAGTATTTT CASTLADTQYF
. TRBD1 TRBJ2-7 TRBV29-1 TGCAGCGCCTACACAGGGGGCACCTCCTACGAGCAGTACTTC CSAYTGGTSYEQYF
. TRBD2 TRBJ2-3 TRBV20-1 TGCAGTGCTAGTGCCCGGGACAGGGGACTAGCGGGAGACACAGATACGCAGTATTTT CSASARDRGLAGDTDTQYF